The 8 T cell receptor beta chains reported below all come from one sample, sequenced in a study of cytomegalovirus exposure and HLA in healthy donors. Vbeta (60) and Jbeta (13) primers were used in the PCR. TCRdb's copy holds only in-frame clones and misses some; the assay was immunoSEQ multiplex PCR. The repertoire consists of under 120,000 clones, with 50% to 65% occurring once and the leading ten covering 3.5% to 4%. The sample taken for sequencing was PBMCs. The receptors were gathered from a man under 40 in good health and CMV-seropositive.

DNA for the CDR3: TGCGCCAGCAGCAGGGGTGACGGAATCCCCTACAATGAGCAGTTCTTC. Protein: CASSRGDGIPYNEQFF. The chain has TRBV5-1 and TRBJ2-1, with a weak D call TRBD1 (5 bases). Germline V gene data show CDR1 as SGHRS and CDR2 as YFSETQ. The CDR3 totals 16 residues. The V gene lost 4 bases and the J gene lost 2 bases, with 16 bases spanning the gap.

The chain employs TRBV9 and TRBJ2-3; tentatively, D is TRBD2 (5 bases). The V end was cut by 6 bases, the J end by 0 bases, with 14 bases between. This CDR3 has 15 residues. Germline values: CDR1 SGDLS, CDR2 YYNGEE. CDR3 DNA: TGTGCCAGCAACCCGGGCGGGCATAGCACAGATACGCAGTATTTT. This translates into CASNPGGHSTDTQYF.

This clone was seen just once. V usage is TRBV9 and J usage is TRBJ2-3, with TRBD1 as a possible D gene (5 bases). Trimming left V 3 bases short and J 8 bases short, with 13 bases between. The CDR3 loop spans 13 amino acids. Germline V lookup: CDR1 SGDLS, CDR2 YYNGEE. The CDR3 sequence is CASSGGASATQYF. The CDR3 DNA sequence: TGTGCCAGCAGCGGTGGGGCCTCTGCTACGCAGTATTTT. Combining the CDR3 with reference TRBV9 and TRBJ2-3 gives the whole variable domain DSGVTQTPKHLITATGQRVTLRCSPRSGDLSVYWYQQSLDQGLQFLIQYYNGEERAKGNILERFSAQQFPDLHSELNLSSLELGDSALYFCASSGGASATQYFGPGTRLTVL.

The rearrangement uses TRBV7-8 and TRBJ1-1; weak D call: TRBD1 (6 bases). V was clipped by 3 bases and J by 0 bases, with 17 bases between them. Germline CDR1 is SGHVS and CDR2 is FQNEAQ. This CDR3 comprises 17 residues. The CDR3 protein is CASSFVGGGFLNTEAFF. The CDR3 DNA reads as TGTGCCAGCAGCTTTGTAGGTGGGGGCTTCTTGAACACTGAAGCTTTCTTT.

In DNA, the CDR3 is TGTGCCAGCAGCTTAGTGGGCACTCGGTTCTTC. It encodes CASSLVGTRFF. The chain uses TRBV11-2 and TRBJ2-1; D unresolved. Trimming stripped 1 base from V and 15 bases from J, with 10 bases between. CDR1 and CDR2 from the germline V gene are SGHAT and FQNNGV. This CDR3 has 11 amino acids.

This clone was detected a few times. This sequence joins TRBV4-1 and TRBJ1-3; D perhaps matches TRBD1 (6 bases). Germline V gene data show CDR1 as MGHRA and CDR2 as YSYEKL. The CDR3 runs 15 residues. Deletions cut 6 bases from V and 0 bases from J, with 12 bases between. The CDR3: CASRQTGVSGNTIYF. The CDR3 DNA is TGCGCCAGCAGACAGACAGGTGTCTCTGGAAACACCATATATTTT.

Here the CDR3 reads CASSQDLRTGGWDEQYF. The CDR3 DNA reads TGCGCCAGCAGCCAAGATCTCCGGACAGGGGGCTGGGACGAGCAGTACTTC. V usage is TRBV4-1 and J usage is TRBJ2-7, with 11 bases identical to TRBD1. This CDR3 has 17 residues. J was trimmed by 5 bases and V by 0 bases; bases with no gene match: 9. Germline CDR1 reads MGHRA; CDR2 reads YSYEKL.

The CDR3, as DNA: TGTGCCAGCAGTACAGGGGGCGCGACTGGCTACACCTTC. This sequence encodes CASSTGGATGYTF. This chain links TRBV6-1 with TRBJ1-2, with 9 positions matching TRBD1. CDR3 length: 13 amino acids. V was clipped by 5 bases and J by 7 bases; unmatched bases: 5. Germline V gives CDR1 MNHNS, CDR2 SASEGT.